Below, 7 T cell receptor beta chains from the same sample are listed, as sequenced in a study of blood T cell repertoires in COVID-19. The data were produced by immunoSEQ multiplex PCR, yet TCRdb's version contains in-frame clones alone and is incomplete. The data show about 430,000 clones, about 88% seen once. Sequenced input: PBMCs or T cells enriched from blood (not recorded which). These TCRs come from a woman in her late teens or twenties who had been exposed to COVID-19.

This chain links TRBV5-1 with TRBJ1-2; 8 nucleotides agree with TRBD1. The CDR3 runs to 13 residues. CDR1 is SGHRS, CDR2 YFSETQ, per germline. V lost 7 bases to trimming and J lost 6 bases; unmatched junction nucleotides: 8. The CDR3 loop reads CASDLTGDNGYTF. Here the CDR3 DNA reads TGCGCCAGCGACTTGACAGGGGATAATGGCTACACCTTC.

The rearrangement joins TRBV5-1 to TRBJ1-4, with 12 bases fitting TRBD1. V shed 1 base and J 6 bases; nucleotides not matched to a gene: 7. Germline CDR1 reads SGHRS; CDR2 reads YFSETQ. This CDR3 is 17 amino acids long. The CDR3 loop reads CASSLNFGTGGDEKLFF. The CDR3 region has the DNA TGCGCCAGCAGCTTGAACTTTGGGACAGGGGGCGATGAAAAACTGTTTTTT.

The gene calls are TRBV7-3 and TRBJ2-1; TRBD2 aligns across 10 bases. Germline V CDR1 and CDR2: SGHTA, FQGTGA. The J segment lost 0 bases and the V segment lost 6 bases, leaving 5 bases of the junction unmatched. This CDR3 contains 16 residues. In DNA form, the CDR3 reads TGTGCCAGCAGTCGGACTAGCGGAAGCTCCTACAATGAGCAGTTCTTC. Amino acid sequence: CASSRTSGSSYNEQFF.

Only one count was recorded for this clone. This chain connects TRBV27 to TRBJ2-2; TRBD1 matches 8 bases. This CDR3 has 16 amino acids. The V gene's germline CDR1 is MNHEY and CDR2 SMNVEV (reference sequence). The V gene end was trimmed by 2 bases and the J gene end by 3 bases; junction bases not matched to a gene: 5. The CDR3 loop is CASSLGQGFYTGELFF. In nucleotides, the CDR3 is TGTGCCAGCAGTTTAGGACAGGGTTTTTACACCGGGGAGCTGTTTTTT.

This chain connects TRBV14 to TRBJ2-3; TRBD1 might be the D (6 bases). V shed 1 base and J shed 1 base, with 12 bases lying between them. Germline assignment: CDR1 SGHDN and CDR2 FVKESK. This CDR3 is 16 amino acids long. The CDR3 sequence: CASSQGPGVRTDTQYF. Here the CDR3 DNA reads TGTGCCAGCAGCCAAGGTCCAGGGGTTCGCACAGATACGCAGTATTTT.

This clone was counted a few times. The chain couples TRBV29-1 to TRBJ1-1; 9 nucleotides agree with TRBD1. The germline gives CDR1 SQVTM, CDR2 ANQGSEA. The CDR3 length is 13 residues. V shed 7 bases and J 5 bases; nucleotides not matched to a gene: 8. CDR3 sequence reads: CSGRRQGETEAFF. The CDR3 coding sequence is TGCAGCGGCCGCCGACAGGGGGAGACTGAAGCTTTCTTT. The whole variable domain, remainder taken from reference TRBV29-1 and TRBJ1-1, is SAVISQKPSRDICQRGTSLTIQCQVDSQVTMMFWYRQQPGQSLTLIATANQGSEATYESGFVIDKFPISRPNLTFSTLTVSNMSPEDSSIYLCSGRRQGETEAFFGQGTRLTVV.

This chain links TRBV3-1 (or the pseudogene TRBV3-2) with TRBJ2-7, with 11 nucleotides matching TRBD1. Germline CDR1 is LGHDT and CDR2 is YNNKEL (reference sequence). This CDR3 is 16 amino acids long. The ends lost 3 bases at V and 1 base at J; junction bases unmatched: 5. CDR3 coding DNA: TGTGCCAGCAGCCATGCCGGGACAGGGGGTTCCTACGAGCAGTACTTC. Translated: CASSHAGTGGSYEQYF.